This T cell receptor (beta chain) comes out of a study of identical twins. This clonotype has ten or more counts. TCRdb re-analysed the 5' RACE reads in MiXCR, keeping a single row per CDR3 protein. Among approximately 550,000 distinct CDR3 sequences listed, more than 20% were seen once. All of the donors were Caucasians in good health. These data were likewise used in another study, on yellow fever vaccine responses in identical twins.

The clonotype was recovered from a woman aged 18-30 years in good health. Sequenced input: CD4+ T cells sorted from blood.

CDR3 amino acids: CASSLTGVGYTF. The CDR3 bases are TGTGCCAGCAGCCTAACAGGGGTTGGCTACACCTTC. The gene calls are TRBV7-9 and TRBJ1-2; 7 bases fit TRBD1. Losses at the gene ends were 5 bases for V and 7 bases for J; bases not matched to a gene: 4. The CDR3 has 12 residues. Germline CDR1 SEHNR, CDR2 FQNEAQ (reference sequence).